A selection of T cell receptor beta chains follows, all from one sample in a study of vaccination and CD4 T cells after COVID-19. Antigens for these TCRs are unknown. TCRdb reprocessed the PCR reads with MiXCR, giving one entry per CDR3 protein. The sample holds roughly 10,000 distinct CDR3 sequences, about 61% seen once. The sequenced sample consisted of CD4+ T cells from blood, cultured in vitro. The receptors derive from a human donor who had recovered from COVID-19. The CDR3 runs from the conserved cysteine through the conserved F or W. D genes are given only for firm matches. Rows give clone size only sometimes, using once, few, many, or a class for an expanded clone.

TRBV6-2/TRBV6-3,.,TRBJ2-7,.,TGTGCCAGCGGGCAGACCTACGAGCAGTACTTC,CASGQTYEQYF
TRBV11-3,few,TRBJ1-2,.,TGTGCCAGCAGCTTAGAAGAGACGGGCGGGGGCTACACCTTC,CASSLEETGGGYTF
TRBV19,few,TRBJ1-6,.,TGTGCCAGTAGTATGGTCAGGGCCGATTCACCCCTCCACTTT,CASSMVRADSPLHF
TRBV7-3,.,TRBJ2-3,TRBD2,TGTGCCAGCAGCTTAGGACTAGCGGGAGGCACAGATACGCAGTATTTT,CASSLGLAGGTDTQYF
TRBV7-2,.,TRBJ1-2,TRBD1,TGTGCCAGCAGCCTAGGACAGGGCGTCTATGGCTACACCTTC,CASSLGQGVYGYTF
TRBV24-1,.,TRBJ2-2,TRBD1,TGTGCCACCAGTCGGGACAGCATCACCGGGGAGCTGTTTTTT,CATSRDSITGELFF
TRBV6-1,.,TRBJ2-2,.,TGTGCCAGCAACCAGGGTTCAGCCGGGGAGCTGTTTTTT,CASNQGSAGELFF
TRBV20-1,.,TRBJ1-4,TRBD1,TGCAGTGCTAGAGGGACAGGGGGCCGGAATGAAAAACTGTTTTTT,CSARGTGGRNEKLFF
TRBV6-1,.,TRBJ1-1,TRBD1,TGTGCCAGCAGCTTGGACAGGAGGGAAGCTTTCTTT,CASSLDRREAFF
TRBV7-2,.,TRBJ1-2,.,TGTGCCACGCGACGTAGCTATGGCTACACCTTC,CATRRSYGYTF
TRBV6-1,.,TRBJ1-1,.,TGTGCCAGCAGCCCTTCTGAGGGGGGTGGCACTGAAGCTTTCTTT,CASSPSEGGGTEAFF
TRBV24-1,.,TRBJ2-2,.,TGTGCCACCAGTGATGTAGGGGGTACCGGGGAGCTGTTTTTT,CATSDVGGTGELFF
TRBV7-2,.,TRBJ1-2,.,TGTGCCAGCAGCTTGGGCAGGACAGCTTCTAACTATGGCTACACCTTC,CASSLGRTASNYGYTF
TRBV15,.,TRBJ1-5,.,TGTGCCACCAGCAGAGGCGGACAGCTGAATCAGCCCCAGCATTTT,CATSRGGQLNQPQHF
TRBV6-1,.,TRBJ2-7,TRBD1,TGTGCCATACCGGGACAGGGGGCGTACCACGAGCAGTACTTC,CAIPGQGAYHEQYF
TRBV28,.,TRBJ1-5,.,TGTGCCAGCAGACCCCGGGGGGTCCAGCCCCAGCATTTT,CASRPRGVQPQHF
TRBV20-1,.,TRBJ1-5,.,TGCAGTGCTAGAGATGGTGGCGGGGATCAGCCCCAGCATTTT,CSARDGGGDQPQHF
TRBV6-1,large,TRBJ1-2,TRBD1,TGTGCCAGCAGTGCTGACAGGGCGCCCTATGGCTACACCTTC,CASSADRAPYGYTF
TRBV20-1,.,TRBJ1-2,.,TGCAGTGCCCCGACCCGACCCCGGGGGAACTATGGCTACACCTTC,CSAPTRPRGNYGYTF
TRBV6-5,.,TRBJ2-7,.,TGTGCCAGCAGTTACGGGAGCGGCCCTATCTACGAGCAGTACTTC,CASSYGSGPIYEQYF
TRBV7-9,.,TRBJ1-1,TRBD1,TGTGCCAGCAGCTTAGCGCAAAAAGGACAGGCGAACACTGAAGCTTTCTTT,CASSLAQKGQANTEAFF
TRBV6-1,.,TRBJ1-6,.,TGTGCCAGCGTGTCCAGCTCCTATAATTCACCCCTCCACTTT,CASVSSSYNSPLHF
TRBV24-1,.,TRBJ2-5,.,TGTGCCACCAGTGATACGACACTGGGAGTGAATGCCCAGTACTTC,CATSDTTLGVNAQYF
TRBV25-1,few,TRBJ1-2,TRBD1,TGTGCCAGCGGAGGCAGGGGGCAAGGCTACACCTTC,CASGGRGQGYTF
TRBV30,.,TRBJ2-1,.,TGTGCCTGGAGTGCTCGGGGAGCCTACAATGAGCAGTTCTTC,CAWSARGAYNEQFF
TRBV7-2,.,TRBJ1-2,.,TGTGCCAGCAGCCGGGGGGCGGTCTATGGCTACACCTTC,CASSRGAVYGYTF
TRBV20-1,.,TRBJ2-7,TRBD1,TGCAGTGCTAGTTTAGGGACAGACCCCTACGAGCAGTACTTC,CSASLGTDPYEQYF
TRBV6-2/TRBV6-3,.,TRBJ2-2,.,TGTGCCGCCCTGGGTGGGACCGGGGAGCTGTTTTTT,CAALGGTGELFF
TRBV7-2,once,TRBJ1-5,.,TGTGCCAGCAGCTCTGACGGGGGTCAGCCCCAGCATTTT,CASSSDGGQPQHF
TRBV20-1,few,TRBJ1-6,.,TGCAGTGCCAAAACCCATCTCCTCCACTTT,CSAKTHLLHF
TRBV7-3,.,TRBJ2-5,.,TGTGCCAGCAGCCCCACGGGGGCAAGAGAGACCCAGTACTTC,CASSPTGARETQYF